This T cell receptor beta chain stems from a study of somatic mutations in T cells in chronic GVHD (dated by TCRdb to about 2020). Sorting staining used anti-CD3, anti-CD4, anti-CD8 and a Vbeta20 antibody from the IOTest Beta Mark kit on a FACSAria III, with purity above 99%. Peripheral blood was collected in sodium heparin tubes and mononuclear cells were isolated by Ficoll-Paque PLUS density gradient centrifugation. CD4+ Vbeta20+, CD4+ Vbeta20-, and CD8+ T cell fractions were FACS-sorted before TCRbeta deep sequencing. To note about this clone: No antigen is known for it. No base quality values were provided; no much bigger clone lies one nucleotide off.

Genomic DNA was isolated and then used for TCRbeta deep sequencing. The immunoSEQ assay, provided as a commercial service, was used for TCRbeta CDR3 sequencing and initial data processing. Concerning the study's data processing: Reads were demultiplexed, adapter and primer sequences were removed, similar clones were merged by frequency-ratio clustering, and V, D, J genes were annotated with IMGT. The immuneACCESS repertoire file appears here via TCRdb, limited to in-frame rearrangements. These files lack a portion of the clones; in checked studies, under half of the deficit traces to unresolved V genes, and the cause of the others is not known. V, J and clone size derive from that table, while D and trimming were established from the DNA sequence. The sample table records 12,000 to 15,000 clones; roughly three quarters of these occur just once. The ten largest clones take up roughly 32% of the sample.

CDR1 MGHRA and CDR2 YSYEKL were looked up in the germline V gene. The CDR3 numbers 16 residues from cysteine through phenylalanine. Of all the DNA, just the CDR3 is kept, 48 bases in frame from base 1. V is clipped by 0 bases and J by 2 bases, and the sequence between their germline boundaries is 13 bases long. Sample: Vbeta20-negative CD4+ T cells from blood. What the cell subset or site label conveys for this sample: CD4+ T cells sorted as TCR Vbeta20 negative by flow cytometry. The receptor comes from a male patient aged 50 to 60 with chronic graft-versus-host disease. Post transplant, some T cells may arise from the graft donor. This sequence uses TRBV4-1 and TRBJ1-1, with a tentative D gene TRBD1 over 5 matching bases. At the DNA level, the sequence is TGCGCCAGCAGCCAAGAGCCCAGGGCAGCTAACACTGAAGCTTTCTTT. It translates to CASSQEPRAANTEAFF.